This entry lists 13 T cell receptor beta chains sequenced from one sample in a study of cytomegalovirus exposure and HLA in healthy donors. Primers included in the PCR were 60 Vbeta and 13 Jbeta primers. Generated by immunoSEQ multiplex PCR, the TCRdb table keeps only in-frame clones and is missing some. Here the sample table reports 140,000 to 150,000 clones. Sequenced sample: PBMCs. Receptor source: a male donor in good health and CMV-seronegative.

The genes are TRBV10-3 and TRBJ1-5, with TRBD1 matching 9 bases. This CDR3 is 16 amino acids long. Germline CDR1 and CDR2: ENHRY and SYGVKD. The trim removed 3 bases at V and 4 bases at J, leaving 7 bases unmatched. The CDR3, as DNA: TGTGCCATCAGTGACCCGACAGGGGGTAGTAATCAGCCCCAGCATTTT. It codes for CAISDPTGGSNQPQHF.

V is TRBV30 and J is TRBJ2-6; D is ambiguous. The ends were cut back, 8 bases at V and 0 bases at J, with 17 bases in the middle. Germline CDR1 and CDR2: GTSNPN and SVGIG (reference sequence). There are 16 residues in the CDR3. The CDR3 is CALQRYDTSGANVLTF. CDR3 coding DNA: TGTGCCCTCCAACGATACGACACCTCTGGGGCCAACGTCCTGACTTTC.

This chain uses TRBV28 with TRBJ1-6; maybe TRBD1 (6 bases). The CDR3 has 16 amino acids. Trimming stripped 7 bases from V and 5 bases from J, with 18 bases between. Germline V gene lookup returns CDR1 MDHEN and CDR2 SYDVKM. CDR3 DNA sequence: TGTGCCAGCACCGTTCTTCAGGGGCAGAATAATTCACCCCTCCACTTT. Amino acid sequence: CASTVLQGQNNSPLHF.

The gene calls are TRBV27 and TRBJ1-5; maybe TRBD1 (6 bases). CDR3 length: 14 residues. In germline, CDR1 is MNHEY, CDR2 SMNVEV (reference sequence). Trimming removed 5 bases at V and 4 bases at J, with 12 bases between. Here the CDR3 reads CASSPGQTNQPQHF. As DNA, the CDR3 is TGTGCCAGCAGTCCCGGACAGACTAATCAGCCCCAGCATTTT.

The V gene is TRBV7-2, the J gene TRBJ2-1, with a weak D call TRBD1 (5 bases). Germline assignment: CDR1 SGHTA and CDR2 FQGNSA. The V and J ends lost 5 bases and 0 bases respectively, with 23 bases between them. The CDR3 contains 19 residues. The chain's CDR3 is CASSKDTSLPESSYNEQFF. The DNA for the CDR3 is TGTGCCAGCAGCAAGGACACTTCGCTACCTGAAAGCTCCTACAATGAGCAGTTCTTC.

This chain joins TRBV4-2 and TRBJ2-7, with D maybe TRBD1 (6 bases). Trimming stripped 2 bases from V and 0 bases from J, with 11 bases between. This CDR3 contains 15 residues. Germline V gives CDR1 LGHNA, CDR2 YNFKEQ. CDR3 sequence reads: CASSQLTGPSYEQYF. The CDR3 coding sequence is TGTGCCAGCAGCCAACTGACAGGACCCTCCTACGAGCAGTACTTC.

J is TRBJ2-3 and V is TRBV4-1; TRBD1 might be the D (6 bases). The CDR3 totals 15 residues. Germline V gene lookup returns CDR1 MGHRA and CDR2 YSYEKL. V was clipped by 1 base and J by 2 bases, with 10 bases between them. The CDR3 DNA is TGCGCCAGCAGCCAAGCAACAGGGTTCACAGATACGCAGTATTTT. Its translation: CASSQATGFTDTQYF.

The chain has TRBV27 and TRBJ1-1; 8 bases align to TRBD1. Per germline, CDR1 MNHEY and CDR2 SMNVEV (reference sequence). V lost 6 bases, J lost 4 bases, and 7 bases stayed unmatched. The CDR3 is 14 residues long. The CDR3 spells CASSHGQGATEAFF. The DNA for the CDR3 is TGTGCCAGCAGCCATGGACAGGGTGCCACTGAAGCTTTCTTT.

V usage is TRBV2 and J usage is TRBJ2-7; a weak D match, TRBD1 (6 bases). CDR1 is SNHLY, CDR2 FYNNEI, per germline. This CDR3 is 14 amino acids long. V shed 7 bases and J shed 4 bases, with 17 bases lying between them. CDR3 protein: CASKSGQRPYEQYF. CDR3 nucleotides: TGTGCCAGCAAGTCGGGACAAAGACCTTACGAGCAGTACTTC.

This sequence joins TRBV30 and TRBJ1-2; D remains unclear. The V end was cut by 8 bases, the J end by 3 bases, with 19 bases between. CDR3 size: 14 residues. Germline V gene lookup returns CDR1 GTSNPN and CDR2 SVGIG (reference sequence). The CDR3 nucleotides are TGTGCCGCCCTCGGTGGAGATCTAGACTATGGCTACACCTTC. Its translation: CAALGGDLDYGYTF.

J is TRBJ1-2 and V is TRBV9; D is perhaps TRBD1 (5 bases). The CDR3 is made up of 16 amino acids. The germline V and J ends were trimmed by 4 bases and 3 bases, with 19 bases remaining between them. Germline CDR1 reads SGDLS; CDR2 reads YYNGEE. CDR3 sequence reads: CASSPRGEGAYYGYTF. The CDR3 nucleotides are TGTGCCAGCAGCCCCCGGGGGGAGGGAGCTTACTATGGCTACACCTTC.

The rearrangement joins TRBV5-1 to TRBJ2-2, with D perhaps TRBD2 (5 bases). The CDR3 sequence is 15 residues long. Germline CDR1 and CDR2: SGHRS and YFSETQ. With 2 bases removed from V and 2 bases from J, the gap between germline ends came to 10 bases. The CDR3 bases are TGCGCCAGCAGCTTAGGGAGCGTAAACACCGGGGAGCTGTTTTTT. This gives the protein CASSLGSVNTGELFF.

For this clone: Given the absence of the conserved phenylalanine or tryptophan at the CDR3 end, a read error is likely. The DNA is omitted, as the CDR3 cannot be located on it reliably, and the CDR3 follows TCRdb's listing. CDR3 in amino acids: CASSLEVDQRDTMV. The rearrangement uses TRBV5-6 and TRBJ1-4; TRBD1 is taken as the D call from the table, unchecked against the DNA. The germline CDR1 and CDR2 sequences are SGHDT and YYEEEE. The CDR3 spans 14 residues, counting both ends.